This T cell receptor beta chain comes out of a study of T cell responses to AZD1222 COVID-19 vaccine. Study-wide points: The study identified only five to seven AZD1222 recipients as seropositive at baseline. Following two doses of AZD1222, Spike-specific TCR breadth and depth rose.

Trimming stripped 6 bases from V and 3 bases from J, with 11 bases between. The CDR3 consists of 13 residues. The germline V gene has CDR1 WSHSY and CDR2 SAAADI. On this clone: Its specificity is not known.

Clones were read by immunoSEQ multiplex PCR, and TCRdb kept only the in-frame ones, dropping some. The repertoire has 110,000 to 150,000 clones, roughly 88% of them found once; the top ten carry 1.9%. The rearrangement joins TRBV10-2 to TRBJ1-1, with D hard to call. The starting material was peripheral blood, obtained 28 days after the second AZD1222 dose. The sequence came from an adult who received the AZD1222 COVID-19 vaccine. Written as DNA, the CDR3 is TGCGCCAGCAGCGCGAGGAGGGACACTGAAGCTTTCTTT. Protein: CASSARRDTEAFF.